The 4 T cell receptor beta chains below come from one sample, sequenced in a study of Ad26.COV2.S vaccination and SARS-CoV-2 variants. The repertoire was sequenced with immunoSEQ multiplex PCR; TCRdb's copy has only in-frame clones and lacks some. Of hundreds of thousands of clones listed, around 84% are singletons. Indicated treatment: some 20 received Ad26.COV2.S at low or high dose, single or two shots; several received placebo; per-sample allocation not given. All samples were drawn on day 63, counting from the first vaccine or placebo injection. Sequenced material: peripheral blood, taken in a trial of Ad26.COV2.S vaccine versus placebo. These receptors were obtained from a person between 18 and 60 years old who received the Ad26.COV2.S COVID-19 vaccine or a placebo.

The genes are TRBV24-1 and TRBJ1-2; D might be TRBD1 (5 bases). The germline V gene encodes CDR1 KGHDR and CDR2 SFDVKD. Trimming stripped 3 bases from V and 4 bases from J, with 5 bases between. The CDR3 length is 12 residues. CDR3 coding DNA: TGTGCCACCAGTGATGGGGGCTATGGCTACACCTTC. The encoded protein is CATSDGGYGYTF.

There are a few counts of this clone. CDR3: CAAREENDTQYF. The CDR3 DNA sequence: TGTGCCGCGCGGGAGGAAAATGATACGCAGTATTTT. The V and J genes are TRBV6-4 and TRBJ2-3, with 8 bases that match TRBD2. V lost 11 bases to trimming and J lost 6 bases; unmatched junction nucleotides: 7. Per germline, CDR1 MRHNA and CDR2 SNTAGT. The CDR3 is 12 amino acids.

V usage is TRBV6-6 and J usage is TRBJ2-2; D not resolved. From germline, CDR1 is MNHNY and CDR2 SVGAGI (reference sequence). The CDR3 loop spans 15 amino acids. V shed 0 bases and J shed 5 bases, with 10 bases lying between them. The CDR3 region has the DNA TGTGCCAGCAGTTACTCCGACGCCTTGACCGGGGAGCTGTTTTTT. This translates into CASSYSDALTGELFF.

The J gene is TRBJ2-1, the V gene TRBV7-8; 9 bases fit TRBD1. Germline loops: CDR1 SGHVS, CDR2 FQNEAQ. The V gene end was trimmed by 5 bases and the J gene end by 6 bases; junction bases not matched to a gene: 11. This CDR3 spans 16 amino acids. The CDR3 loop reads CASSVTGGWGANEQFF. The CDR3 region has the DNA TGTGCCAGCAGCGTAACAGGGGGCTGGGGTGCCAATGAGCAGTTCTTC.